The 20 T cell receptor beta chains given below trace back to one sample, sequenced in a study of PD-L1 blockade in urothelial cancer. Stated time point: pretreatment peripheral blood. Profiling relied on immunoSEQ multiplex PCR, and the TCRdb table lists in-frame clones only, not all of them. The profile covers 90,000 or so clones, with about 90% appearing a single time and approximately 1.5% taken by the ten largest. Sequencing used PBMCs, obtained around atezolizumab (anti-PD-L1) treatment. Receptors originate from a man in his fifties or sixties with urothelial cancer.

The chain joins TRBV13 to TRBJ2-2, with 11 bases fitting TRBD2. V lost 5 bases and J lost 6; bases outside the gene matches: 8. Germline V CDR1 and CDR2: PRHDT, FYEKMQ (reference sequence). This CDR3 contains 16 residues. The CDR3 sequence: CASSPYSGGAPGELFF. The CDR3 nucleotides are TGTGCCAGCAGCCCATATAGCGGGGGGGCGCCCGGGGAGCTGTTTTTT.

The chain combines TRBV5-1 with TRBJ2-7; 16 bases align to TRBD2. Germline CDR1 SGHRS, CDR2 YFSETQ. V shed 3 bases, J shed 6 bases, and the junction held 9 bases outside the gene matches. The CDR3 covers 17 residues. CDR3 DNA: TGCGCCAGCAGCTCCGGGACTAGCGGGGGGGCGATCTTCGAGCAGTACTTC. Encoded protein: CASSSGTSGGAIFEQYF.

The chain recombines TRBV5-1 with TRBJ2-3; D perhaps matches TRBD2 (6 bases). Germline assignment: CDR1 SGHRS and CDR2 YFSETQ. V gave up 0 bases and J gave up 3 bases, with 8 bases separating them. The CDR3 sequence is 14 residues long. In nucleotides, the CDR3 is TGCGCCAGCAGCTTGGCGAGCGGGACAGATACGCAGTATTTT. Protein sequence: CASSLASGTDTQYF.

The rearrangement joins TRBV5-1 to TRBJ1-1; D might be TRBD1 (5 bases). The CDR3 is made up of 15 amino acids. Trimming left V 0 bases short and J 4 bases short, with 13 bases between. Germline V CDR1 and CDR2: SGHRS, YFSETQ. CDR3 sequence (DNA): TGCGCCAGCAGCTTGGAGATAGGGGCAGGCACTGAAGCTTTCTTT. It is translated as CASSLEIGAGTEAFF. Full variable domain (outside the CDR3, taken from reference TRBV5-1 and TRBJ1-1): KAGVTQTPRYLIKTRGQQVTLSCSPISGHRSVSWYQQTPGQGLQFLFEYFSETQRNKGNFPGRFSGRQFSNSRSEMNVSTLELGDSALYLCASSLEIGAGTEAFFGQGTRLTVV.

The V gene is TRBV4-1, the J gene TRBJ2-2, with D perhaps matching TRBD2 (5 bases). The germline V and J ends were trimmed by 4 bases and 3 bases, with 15 bases remaining between them. CDR3 size: 16 residues. The germline V gene encodes CDR1 MGHRA and CDR2 YSYEKL. The CDR3 region is CASSPVVDSYTGELFF. CDR3 nucleotides: TGCGCCAGCAGCCCGGTCGTGGACTCTTACACCGGGGAGCTGTTTTTT.

The chain has TRBV9 and TRBJ2-6, with a tentative D call TRBD2 (6 bases). This CDR3 is built from 16 residues. Germline CDR1 and CDR2: SGDLS and YYNGEE. Trimming took 3 bases from V and 3 from J, leaving 13 bases between them. CDR3 coding DNA: TGTGCCAGCAGCGCCCCAGGGAGGCTTGGGGCCAACGTCCTGACTTTC. Encoded protein: CASSAPGRLGANVLTF. Full variable domain (remainder filled in from reference TRBV9 and TRBJ2-6): DSGVTQTPKHLITATGQRVTLRCSPRSGDLSVYWYQQSLDQGLQFLIQYYNGEERAKGNILERFSAQQFPDLHSELNLSSLELGDSALYFCASSAPGRLGANVLTFGAGSRLTVL.

The chain recombines TRBV9 with TRBJ2-3, with TRBD2 identical over 8 bases. This CDR3 is 15 amino acids long. Germline CDR1 and CDR2: SGDLS and YYNGEE. V dropped 2 bases and J dropped 2; count of bases not matched to a gene: 4. The CDR3 region has the DNA TGTGCCAGCAGCGTGAGCGGGAGTTTCACAGATACGCAGTATTTT. Amino acid sequence: CASSVSGSFTDTQYF.

V gene TRBV11-3 combines with J gene TRBJ2-1, with a tentative D call TRBD2 (6 bases). Trimming pared 1 base from V and 7 bases from J, leaving 20 bases between. The germline CDR1 and CDR2 sequences are SGHNT and YENEEA. CDR3 length: 17 residues. The CDR3 loop is CASSLGGVGDFGNEQFF. As DNA, the CDR3 is TGTGCCAGCAGCTTAGGGGGGGTAGGGGACTTCGGTAATGAGCAGTTCTTC.

The V call is TRBV30, the J call TRBJ2-3; D is possibly TRBD1 (5 bases). The V end lost 3 bases, the J end lost 2 bases, and 12 bases lay between the germline ends. Germline lookup yields CDR1 GTSNPN and CDR2 SVGIG (reference sequence). The CDR3 contains 14 residues. The CDR3 nucleotides are TGTGCCTGGAGCCTAAAGGGGTTCACAGATACGCAGTATTTT. It translates to CAWSLKGFTDTQYF.

The chain has TRBV4-3 and TRBJ1-2; 8 positions match TRBD1. This CDR3 is built from 15 residues. Germline-derived CDR1 and CDR2 are LGHNA and YSLEER. V lost 0 bases to trimming and J lost 7 bases; unmatched junction nucleotides: 7. CDR3 sequence (DNA): TGCGCCAGCAGCCAAGATTGGACAGGGATGGCTGGCTACACCTTC. Translating gives CASSQDWTGMAGYTF.

V gene TRBV30 combines with J gene TRBJ2-3; TRBD2 matches 8 bases. The CDR3 totals 15 residues. V lost 1 base, J lost 5 bases, and 8 bases stayed unmatched. Germline V CDR1 and CDR2: GTSNPN, SVGIG (reference sequence). DNA of the CDR3: TGTGCCTGGAGTGGCCTAACGGGGGGGCAAGATACGCAGTATTTT. Translated: CAWSGLTGGQDTQYF.

V gene TRBV27 combines with J gene TRBJ1-5; 8 nucleotides line up with TRBD1. The germline CDR1 and CDR2 sequences are MNHEY and SMNVEV (reference sequence). The CDR3 runs 18 residues. Germline trimming cut 6 bases from V and 6 bases from J; bases unmatched to any gene: 19. The CDR3 DNA follows: TGTGCCAGCAGCACAGGGGGGGGACGGGACCGATCAGGTCAGCCCCAGCATTTT. It yields the protein CASSTGGGRDRSGQPQHF.

V is TRBV30 and J is TRBJ1-4, with TRBD1 matching over 7 bases. The CDR3 contains 17 residues. Per the germline V gene, CDR1 is GTSNPN and CDR2 is SVGIG (reference sequence). The V gene end was trimmed by 5 bases and the J gene end by 2 bases; junction bases not matched to a gene: 14. This CDR3 reads CAWGGGTALSTNEKLFF. CDR3 nucleotides: TGTGCCTGGGGTGGCGGGACAGCTCTCTCGACTAATGAAAAACTGTTTTTT.

This sequence joins TRBV7-3 and TRBJ2-2, with TRBD1 identical over 8 bases. Looked up from germline, CDR1 is SGHTA and CDR2 is FQGTGA. V shed 2 bases and J 6 bases; nucleotides not matched to a gene: 8. The CDR3 is 16 amino acids. As DNA, the CDR3 is TGTGCCAGCAGCTTACTCGTGACAGGGGACGCCGGGGAGCTGTTTTTT. Protein sequence: CASSLLVTGDAGELFF.

This rearrangement joins TRBV7-8 to TRBJ2-4; 15 nucleotides agree with TRBD2. Germline CDR1 SGHVS, CDR2 FQNEAQ. V dropped 4 bases and J dropped 7; count of bases not matched to a gene: 8. The CDR3 totals 17 residues. CDR3 coding DNA: TGTGCCAGCAGCTCCCATGGACTAGCGGGGGGGCGGAACATTCAGTACTTC. Amino acids: CASSSHGLAGGRNIQYF.

CDR3 sequence: CASSAPTLAETDTQYF. For the CDR3, the DNA is TGTGCCAGCAGTGCCCCGACACTAGCGGAAACAGATACGCAGTATTTT. The chain employs TRBV11-2 and TRBJ2-3; TRBD2 aligns across 8 bases. Looked up from germline, CDR1 is SGHAT and CDR2 is FQNNGV. Unmatched junction bases numbered 11, after V lost 6 bases and J lost 3 bases. The length of the CDR3 is 16 residues. The variable domain in full, with the rest retrieved from reference TRBV11-2 and TRBJ2-3, is EAGVAQSPRYKIIEKRQSVAFWCNPISGHATLYWYQQILGQGPKLLIQFQNNGVVDDSQLPKDRFSAERLKGVDSTLKIQPAKLEDSAVYLCASSAPTLAETDTQYFGPGTRLTVL.

The chain carries TRBV5-1 and TRBJ2-7, with 8 bases lining up with TRBD2. The CDR3 consists of 16 residues. Germline V CDR1 and CDR2: SGHRS, YFSETQ. V dropped 3 bases and J dropped 6; count of bases not matched to a gene: 14. CDR3 bases: TGCGCCAGCAGCTCGACTGCGCGGGGGGTTTCTCGCGAGCAGTACTTC. It is translated as CASSSTARGVSREQYF.

This chain joins TRBV18 and TRBJ1-6, with D tentatively TRBD1 (5 bases). The CDR3 sequence is 15 residues long. Germline-derived CDR1 and CDR2 are KGHSH and LQKENI. Trimming stripped 3 bases from V and 5 bases from J, with 11 bases between. DNA of the CDR3: TGTGCCAGCTCACCCAGGGCATCCGATAATTCACCCCTCCACTTT. It is translated as CASSPRASDNSPLHF.

The V and J genes are TRBV6-6 and TRBJ2-1; a weak D match, TRBD2 (6 bases). The CDR3 sequence is 15 residues long. V lost 0 bases and J 4 bases, leaving 10 bases between the germline ends. Looked up from germline, CDR1 is MNHNY and CDR2 is SVGAGI (reference sequence). The CDR3 here is CASSYSSSEYNEQFF. The CDR3 region has the DNA TGTGCCAGCAGTTACTCGTCTAGCGAGTACAATGAGCAGTTCTTC.

This chain joins TRBV2 and TRBJ1-5; TRBD1 is a possible D gene (5 bases). Trimming took off 6 bases at V and 3 bases at J, with 12 bases between the two ends. Germline V gene sequence: CDR1 SNHLY, CDR2 FYNNEI. The CDR3 covers 14 residues. CDR3 bases: TGTGCCAGCAGGGCAGGGTCGGCCAATCAGCCCCAGCATTTT. Residues: CASRAGSANQPQHF.